The clone carrying this TCR beta chain was recorded once. As yet, its antigen is unknown. This CDR3 comprises 16 residues. Trimming took 3 bases from V and 1 from J, leaving 13 bases between them. Germline CDR1 reads KGHDR; CDR2 reads SFDVKD. The source of the sample is a study of T-cell memory formation after mild COVID-19. Across the study: For the most part, TCR clusters were specific to one donor.

Study-wide results and limits: Confirmation was lacking for SARS-CoV-2 specificity of second-wave clones that peaked on day 37. Clones contracting over day 15 to 85 were CD4/CD8 balanced, with later expanders leaning CD4+.

The authors produced TCR alpha and TCR beta cDNA libraries with sample barcodes and UMIs by 5'RACE using constant-segment primers. TCRdb reprocessed the 5' RACE reads via MiXCR and lists one record per CDR3 protein. The sample includes about 540,000 distinct CDR3 sequences, roughly 20% of them seen just once. This receptor was identified in an adult woman who had mild COVID-19 (a few samples of this study predate the infection). Cell type and time point are not known. V usage is TRBV24-1 and J usage is TRBJ2-3; tentatively, D is TRBD2 (6 bases). The sequencing input was PBMCs or a T cell subset sorted from them (not recorded which). CDR3 nucleotide sequence: TGTGCCACCAGTGATGGTAGGAGGGGAGGCACAGATACGCAGTATTTT. This gives the protein CATSDGRRGGTDTQYF.